The present TCR beta chain was sequenced within a study of Tregs in tolerant kidney transplant recipients. Libraries were prepared by immunoSEQ multiplex PCR; TCRdb keeps only in-frame clonotypes and omits some of them. The sample records nearly 50,000 clones, around nine tenths being singletons. On this clone itself: The antigen is unknown.

Recipients received nonmyeloablative bone marrow transplants from related graft donors, with transient mixed chimerism. Study results and limitations: Findings come from small patient numbers and require larger validation. The most relevant donor-specific Treg TCRbeta repertoire apparently came from expansion with activated donor B cells.

This clonotype originated in a human patient who received a combined kidney and bone marrow transplant. The graft donor may be the source of some T cells. The source material was CD8+ T cells from blood (PBMCs), sampled 12 months after the transplant.

This CDR3 is CASCRGGAETQYF. CDR3 nucleotide sequence: TGTGCCAGCTGTCGCGGGGGCGCGGAGACCCAGTACTTC. The chain combines TRBV7-6 with TRBJ2-5; tentatively, D is TRBD2 (7 bases). Deletions cut 8 bases from V and 5 bases from J, with 15 bases between. Germline V gene lookup returns CDR1 SGHVS and CDR2 FNYEAQ. This CDR3 region has 13 residues.